Listed below are T cell receptor beta chains from one sample, sequenced in a study of beta chain features in type 1 diabetes. The assay was immunoSEQ multiplex PCR, and TCRdb's table has in-frame clones only and misses some. This sample has under 300,000 clones, with 11% to 15% found just once. Sequenced sample: naive CD4+ T cells from blood. The receptors come from a man aged 25-45 years with type 1 diabetes. Each CDR3 is given with its conserved first and last residue. Fields, in order: J gene, clone size, V gene, D gene, CDR3 protein. The D gene is left open where the match is weak. Clone sizes are given selectively: once, few, many, or a class where the clone is expanded.

TRBJ2-5	NA	TRBV11-3	TRBD2	CASSVSGGAQETQYF
TRBJ2-1	few	TRBV2	NA	CASGESYHEQFF
TRBJ2-3	NA	TRBV7-9	TRBD2	CASSLGLAGATDTQYF
TRBJ2-1	NA	TRBV11-2	NA	CASGPIRDSTNEQFF
TRBJ2-6	NA	TRBV7-2	TRBD1	CASSLGWGQVPSGANVLTF
TRBJ2-2	NA	TRBV7-8	TRBD2	CASSRTSENTGELFF
TRBJ1-4	few	TRBV5-1	TRBD1	CASSLEAGGDEKLFF
TRBJ1-4	NA	TRBV15	TRBD1	CATSTQGGEKLFF
TRBJ2-3	NA	TRBV19	TRBD2	CATTSGRAGDTQYF
TRBJ2-1	few	TRBV30	TRBD2	CAWRVILAEPLFF
TRBJ1-1	NA	TRBV30	NA	CAWMAKSTEAFF
TRBJ2-2	few	TRBV5-1	TRBD2	CASSPGLAGGTGELFF
TRBJ2-1	NA	TRBV4-1	TRBD1	CASSQDPRDRGFNEQFF
TRBJ1-4	few	TRBV29-1	NA	CSVETALTNEKLFF
TRBJ1-1	NA	TRBV30	NA	CASQSGSEAFF
TRBJ1-5	NA	TRBV6-5	NA	CASSYPTGPQHF
TRBJ2-5	NA	TRBV6-1	NA	CASARTAQETQYF
TRBJ1-6	NA	TRBV18	NA	CASSPGNYNSPLHF
TRBJ2-3	few	TRBV5-1	NA	CASSLVAGLTRRADTQYF
TRBJ2-7	few	TRBV6-1	TRBD2	CASRPQGGGYEQYF
TRBJ2-7	NA	TRBV7-9	TRBD2	CASSLTAGAYEQYF
TRBJ2-3	NA	TRBV4-2	TRBD2	CASSQGFSGSGTDTQYF
TRBJ2-3	NA	TRBV7-8	TRBD1	CASSYRDRGFTDTQYF
TRBJ2-3	few	TRBV5-1	TRBD1	CASSLEQGMDTQYF
TRBJ1-2	once	TRBV19	NA	CASRDWPYGYTF
TRBJ2-3	NA	TRBV18	NA	CASSNWTASTDTQYF
TRBJ2-5	NA	TRBV11-2	TRBD2	CASRLGTSGEPQYF
TRBJ2-2	NA	TRBV6-6	TRBD1	CASSYPGQGGGELFF
TRBJ2-1	few	TRBV2	NA	CASRYSSYNEQFF
TRBJ2-1	few	TRBV20-1	NA	CSVRRANEQFF
TRBJ2-3	few	TRBV5-4	NA	CASSPAGALTDTQYF
TRBJ2-7	NA	TRBV6-5	NA	CASSRSGEQYF
TRBJ1-4	NA	TRBV2	NA	CASSEEARGKLFF
TRBJ2-5	NA	TRBV5-1	TRBD1	CASSSTGVQETQYF
TRBJ2-1	few	TRBV18	TRBD2	CASSPPGTSGLYNEQFF
TRBJ2-7	few	TRBV6-6	TRBD1	CASSYIPDRAYEQYF
TRBJ1-3	NA	TRBV5-6	TRBD1	CASSSTTGETGNTIYF
TRBJ1-2	NA	TRBV5-4	NA	CASSPGRGANYGYTF
TRBJ2-5	NA	TRBV6-1	NA	CASSGGLGETQYF
TRBJ1-1	few	TRBV7-9	TRBD1	CASSLDRDSTEAFF
TRBJ2-1	NA	TRBV4-2	TRBD2	CASSQGLAGGYEQFF
TRBJ1-1	few	TRBV30	TRBD1	CAWSDRDRAAFF
TRBJ2-2	NA	TRBV23-1	TRBD1	CASSLRWTGWFLTGELFF
TRBJ1-2	few	TRBV15	TRBD1	CATSRDVVGAGQGYTF
TRBJ2-5	few	TRBV9	TRBD2	CASSVAGGLQETQYF
TRBJ1-2	once	TRBV10-3	TRBD1	CASVGTGVRGYTF
TRBJ1-5	few	TRBV18	NA	CASSPPSQGLGNQPQHF
TRBJ2-7	few	TRBV9	TRBD2	CASSAGGTSVSEQYF
TRBJ2-3	few	TRBV12-5	NA	CASGLTNTQYF